This T cell receptor (beta chain) came from a study of T cell responses to AZD1222 COVID-19 vaccine. Study outcomes and limitations: The sample set comprised mostly white British donors with more females, and clonal diversity was possibly underestimated. Researchers report vaccine-associated CD4 TCRs spanning spike, with dominance at 160-218 and 743-854. Spike-specific TCR repertoires showed rising breadth and depth after two AZD1222 doses.

Generated by immunoSEQ multiplex PCR, the TCRdb table keeps only in-frame clones and is missing some. The sample shows about 170,000 clones, around 90% of them seen only once. A remark on this clone: Its antigen remains unknown.

This CDR3 region has 15 residues. Germline V CDR1 and CDR2: SNHLY, FYNNEI. Trimming removed 2 bases from V and 2 bases from J; junction bases left unmatched: 4. The input for sequencing was peripheral blood, taken on day 0 of AZD1222 vaccination. The rearrangement uses TRBV2 and TRBJ1-2, with 8 bases fitting TRBD1. The TCR was taken from an adult in good health. CDR3 DNA sequence: TGTGCCAGCAGTGAAACCGGACAGGGAAACTATGGCTACACCTTC. It translates to CASSETGQGNYGYTF.